This T cell receptor beta chain emerged from a study of cytomegalovirus exposure and HLA in healthy donors. Overall study: Just over 80% of more than 300 genotyped donors fell in the Caucasian-associated ancestry cluster. Regarding the study as a whole: Earlier analysis looked at TCR beta V segments, and most were productive about 87% or about 30% of the time. Reported results showed that the classifier diagnosed cytomegalovirus status with high specificity and sensitivity.

Comment on this clone: Its antigen is currently unknown.

Samples came from healthy bone marrow donors. Between the trimmed V and J ends, which lost 2 bases and 2 bases, there was a span of 10 bases. This CDR3 has 14 residues. Per germline, CDR1 SGHTA and CDR2 FQGTGA. The PCR contained 60 Vbeta and 13 Jbeta primers. Sequencing was performed with immunoSEQ multiplex PCR; in TCRdb, only in-frame clones are kept and a portion is missing. The sample lists some 190,000 clones, around 78% occurring once. Input material: PBMCs. This TCR came from a man between 18 and 29 years old in good health and CMV-seronegative. V is TRBV7-3 and J is TRBJ2-7, with a tentative D call TRBD1 (5 bases). The CDR3 DNA reads as TGTGCCAGCAGCTTACAGGGTCCTCCCTACGAGCAGTACTTC. Residues: CASSLQGPPYEQYF.